This TCR beta chain originates from a study of identical twins. The study, taken as a whole, reports: Memory repertoires showed no such pattern, whereas abundant cord blood beta clonotypes carried fewer insertions.

All donors were healthy, and all were Caucasian. This CDR3 has 14 amino acids. CDR1 and CDR2 from the germline V gene are MNHNS and SASEGT. V was cut by 0 bases and J by 3 bases, with 9 bases left in between. In the case of this clonotype: Its antigen is unidentified.

Each CDR3 protein gets one entry after TCRdb re-called the 5' RACE reads with MiXCR. The sample carries 750,000 to 950,000 distinct CDR3 sequences, 12% recorded once. This same sample was also part of a study on yellow fever vaccine responses in identical twins.

The sequenced sample consisted of PBMCs. The sequence was obtained from a woman between 18 and 29 years old in good health. This chain connects TRBV6-1 to TRBJ2-7; the D is unclear. The CDR3 protein is CASSEAIAIYEQYF. As DNA, the CDR3 is TGTGCCAGCAGTGAAGCTATAGCTATCTACGAGCAGTACTTC.